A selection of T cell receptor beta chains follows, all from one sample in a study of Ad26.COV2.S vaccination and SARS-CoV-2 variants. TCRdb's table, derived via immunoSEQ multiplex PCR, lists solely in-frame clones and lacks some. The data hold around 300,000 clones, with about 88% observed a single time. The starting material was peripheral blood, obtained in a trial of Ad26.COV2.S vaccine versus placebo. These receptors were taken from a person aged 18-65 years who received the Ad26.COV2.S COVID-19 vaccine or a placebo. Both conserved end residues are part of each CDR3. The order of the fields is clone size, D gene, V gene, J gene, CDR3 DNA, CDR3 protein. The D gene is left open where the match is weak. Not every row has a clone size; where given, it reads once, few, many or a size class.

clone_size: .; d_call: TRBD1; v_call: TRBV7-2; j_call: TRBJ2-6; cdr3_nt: TGTGCCAGCAGCTCACAGGGGGCTGGGGCCAACGTCCTGACTTTC; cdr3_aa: CASSSQGAGANVLTF
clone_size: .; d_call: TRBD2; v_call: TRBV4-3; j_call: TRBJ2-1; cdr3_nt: TGCGCCAGCAGCCAAGATCGGACTAGCGGGAGAAATGAGCAGTTCTTC; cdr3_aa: CASSQDRTSGRNEQFF
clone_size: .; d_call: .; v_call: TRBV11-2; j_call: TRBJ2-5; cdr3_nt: TGTGCCAGCAGCCAAATCTGGGCGGGTGAGACCCAGTACTTC; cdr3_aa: CASSQIWAGETQYF
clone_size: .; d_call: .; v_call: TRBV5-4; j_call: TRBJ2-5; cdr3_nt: TGTGCCAGCAGCACCCGACAGGCCCAAGAGACCCAGTACTTC; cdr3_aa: CASSTRQAQETQYF
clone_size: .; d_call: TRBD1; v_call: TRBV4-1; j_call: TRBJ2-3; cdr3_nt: TGCGCCAGCAGCCACGGGGACAGGGGGCGCTTGGATACGCAGTATTTT; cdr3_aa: CASSHGDRGRLDTQYF
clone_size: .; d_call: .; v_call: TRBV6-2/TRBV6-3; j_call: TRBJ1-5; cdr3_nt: TGTGCCAGCAGTTCCGATAGTAGGGGTCAGCCCCAGCATTTT; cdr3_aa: CASSSDSRGQPQHF
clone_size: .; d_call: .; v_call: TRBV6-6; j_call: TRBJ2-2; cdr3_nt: TGTGCCAGCAGTTACACTCGACTTAACACCGGGGAGCTGTTTTTT; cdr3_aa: CASSYTRLNTGELFF
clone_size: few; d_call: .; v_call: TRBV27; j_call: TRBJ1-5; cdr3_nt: TGTGCCAGCACGCAGGGCCTGATTTATAGCAATCAGCCCCAGCATTTT; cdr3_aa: CASTQGLIYSNQPQHF
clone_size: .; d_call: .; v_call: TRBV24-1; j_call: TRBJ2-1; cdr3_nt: TGTGCCACCAGTTCCGGAGGGAGCCTCAATGAGCAGTTCTTC; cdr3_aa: CATSSGGSLNEQFF
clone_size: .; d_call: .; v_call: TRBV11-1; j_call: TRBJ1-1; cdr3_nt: TGTGCCAGCAGCTTAGGCCCCCTGATGAACACTGAAGCTTTCTTT; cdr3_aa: CASSLGPLMNTEAFF
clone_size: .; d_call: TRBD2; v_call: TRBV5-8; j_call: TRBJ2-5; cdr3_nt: TGTGCCAGCAGCTTTGTGGGAGGGTCCCTGAGGACCCAGTACTTC; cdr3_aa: CASSFVGGSLRTQYF
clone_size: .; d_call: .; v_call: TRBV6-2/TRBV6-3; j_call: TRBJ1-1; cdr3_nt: TGTGCCAGCAGCGGCCGGGAAACTGAAGCTTTCTTT; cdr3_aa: CASSGRETEAFF
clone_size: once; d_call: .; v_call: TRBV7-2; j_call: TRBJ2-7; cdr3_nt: TGTGCCAGCAGCTTAGATTCGGTCGGTTCCGAGCAGTACTTC; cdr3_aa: CASSLDSVGSEQYF
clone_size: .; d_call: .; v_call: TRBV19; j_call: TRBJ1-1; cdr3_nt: TGTGCCAGTAGTGTCCTGGGGCCGGTGGGGACTGAAGCTTTCTTT; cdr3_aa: CASSVLGPVGTEAFF